This TCR beta chain was sequenced for a study of glioma-infiltrating T cells. Germline V gene sequence: CDR1 MNHEY, CDR2 SMNVEV (reference sequence). This CDR3 is built from 15 residues. As concerns this clonotype: At one end, the junction sequence differs from germline, possibly due to a read error.

Amplification of TCR alpha and beta CDR3 regions from RNA used iRepertoire nested multiplex PCR. TCRdb reanalysed the multiplex PCR reads using MiXCR and keeps one entry per CDR3 protein. This table has tens of thousands of distinct CDR3 sequences, about 40% appearing once. The source is a human donor with low-grade glioma or glioblastoma, undergoing nonglioma brain surgery, or in good health (not recorded which). Sequencing used glioma tissue, nonneoplastic brain tissue, or PBMCs (not recorded which). This sequence joins TRBV27 and TRBJ2-1; unclear D gene. As DNA, the CDR3 is TGTGGCAGCAGTTTTAGGGCCATTCTGTACAATGAGCAGTTCTTC. Its translation is CGSSFRAILYNEQFF.